Listed here are 2 T cell receptor beta chains from one sample, sequenced in a study of T cells in women clearing cervical HPV infection (dated by TCRdb to about 2018). The library was obtained by the immunoSEQ multiplex PCR assay. TCRdb retrieved this table from immuneACCESS and kept in-frame rearrangements only. Not all clones are present; in checked studies, unresolved V genes account for under half, and no reason is known for the remainder. This sample's table lists about 31,000 clones. In total, the top ten clones hold 2.5% to 3.5% of the sample. Material for sequencing was blood buffy coat. Receptors were obtained from a woman between 18 and 69 years old with a cervical HPV16 infection that either progressed to CIN3+ or cleared (not recorded which).

Concerning this clone itself: From the germline J gene comes the end of the CDR3, since the read stops 3 residues before it. The rearrangement links TRBV19 to TRBJ2-2; 10 positions match TRBD1. Germline V gene data show CDR1 as LNHDA and CDR2 as SQIVND (reference sequence). The CDR3 totals 16 residues. The covered CDR3 bases are TGTGCCAGTAGGAAGTTGACCGGGACAGGGGATGAAAAG. Translating it yields CASRKLTGTGDEK. The whole CDR3 reads CASRKLTGTGDEKLFF.

Remarks on this clone: The read comes to an end 3 residues before the CDR3 does, leaving the germline J gene to fill in the end. The chain links TRBV20-1 to TRBJ2-1; TRBD1 aligns across 9 bases. Germline V lookup: CDR1 DFQATT, CDR2 SNEGSKA (reference sequence). V dropped 1 base and J dropped 9; count of bases not matched to a gene: 4. This CDR3 comprises 13 residues. The CDR3 bases that were read are TGCAGTGCTAGAGCTACGACAGGGGGTGAG. It is translated as CSARATTGGE. The complete CDR3 protein is CSARATTGGEQFF.